This T cell receptor (beta chain) is drawn from a study of post-analysis software for immune sequencing data. Germline assignment: CDR1 GTSNPN and CDR2 SVGIG (reference sequence). The CDR3 length is 14 residues. Trimming took off 0 bases at V and 2 bases at J, with 10 bases between the two ends. This clonotype has just a few counts. Its antigen is as yet unknown. Presence of unique molecular identifiers characterized the TCR beta cDNA libraries. Via MiXCR, TCRdb re-called the PCR reads, giving one row per CDR3 protein. The sample includes approximately 160,000 distinct CDR3 sequences, 30% seen only once; the top ten take approximately 1.4%. Findings and caveats of the study: A few TRBV segments, TRBV5-6, TRBV5-1 and TRBV20-1 among them, were found more frequent in patients than controls.

The TCR comes from a girl aged 10-17 years with multiple sclerosis. The chain employs TRBV30 and TRBJ1-2; D gene uncertain. Sequences were obtained from blood. CDR3 sequence: CAWSVSQENYGYTF. The CDR3 nucleotides are TGTGCCTGGAGTGTATCTCAGGAAAACTATGGCTACACCTTC.